Here is one T cell receptor (beta chain) with its context. Clones were sequenced by immunoSEQ multiplex PCR, and TCRdb holds only the in-frame ones, with some missing. The sample carries 110,000 or so clones, 68% recorded once. This record comes from a study of shared clonotypes between healthy human individuals. V was clipped by 6 bases and J by 5 bases, with 19 bases between them. Germline CDR1 is MNHEY and CDR2 is SMNVEV (reference sequence). There are 15 residues in the CDR3. This clonotype originated in a woman between 25 and 40 years old in good health. The sequenced sample was memory CD8+ T cells sorted from blood. Indicated subset: CD45RO+ cells pooled with CCR7-negative TemRA cells. The chain joins TRBV27 to TRBJ1-2; D might be TRBD1 (5 bases). The CDR3 DNA follows: TGTGCCAGCAGACCCCAAGCCTCGCCAGGGTATGGCTACACCTTC. Encoded protein: CASRPQASPGYGYTF.